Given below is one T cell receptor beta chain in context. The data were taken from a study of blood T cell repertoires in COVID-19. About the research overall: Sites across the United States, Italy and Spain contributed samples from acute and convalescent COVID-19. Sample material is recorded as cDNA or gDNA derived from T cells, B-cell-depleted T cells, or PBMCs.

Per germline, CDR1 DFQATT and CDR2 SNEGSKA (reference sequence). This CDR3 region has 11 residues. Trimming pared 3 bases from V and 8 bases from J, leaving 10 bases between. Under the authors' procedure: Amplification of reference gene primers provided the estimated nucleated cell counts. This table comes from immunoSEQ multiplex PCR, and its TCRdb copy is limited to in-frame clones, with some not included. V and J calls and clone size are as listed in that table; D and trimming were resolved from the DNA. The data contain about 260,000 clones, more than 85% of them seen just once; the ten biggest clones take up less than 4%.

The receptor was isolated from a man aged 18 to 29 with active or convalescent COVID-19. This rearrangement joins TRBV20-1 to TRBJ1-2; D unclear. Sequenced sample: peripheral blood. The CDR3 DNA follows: TGCAGTGCTAGTGGGGTGCGGGGCTACACCTTC. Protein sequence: CSASGVRGYTF.